A single T cell receptor (beta chain) is shown here with its context. This sample was included in a study of blood T cell repertoires in COVID-19. The wider study: Spain, Italy and the United States supplied samples that represented acute and convalescent COVID-19. Nucleic acid was either cDNA or gDNA, and it came from T cells, B-cell-depleted T cells, or PBMCs.

Generated by immunoSEQ multiplex PCR, the TCRdb table keeps only in-frame clones and is missing some. The data hold around 100,000 clones, with 84% observed a single time. The CDR3 consists of 15 residues. The trim removed 4 bases at V and 4 bases at J, leaving 8 bases unmatched. The germline gives CDR1 SGHRS, CDR2 YFSETQ. V and J are TRBV5-1 and TRBJ1-1; 9 nucleotides align to TRBD1. Input material: peripheral blood. The receptor comes from a human donor in a cohort sampled during active COVID-19. CDR3 coding DNA: TGCGCCAGCAGCCTTCAACAGGGGGCGGGCACTGAAGCTTTCTTT. It yields the protein CASSLQQGAGTEAFF.